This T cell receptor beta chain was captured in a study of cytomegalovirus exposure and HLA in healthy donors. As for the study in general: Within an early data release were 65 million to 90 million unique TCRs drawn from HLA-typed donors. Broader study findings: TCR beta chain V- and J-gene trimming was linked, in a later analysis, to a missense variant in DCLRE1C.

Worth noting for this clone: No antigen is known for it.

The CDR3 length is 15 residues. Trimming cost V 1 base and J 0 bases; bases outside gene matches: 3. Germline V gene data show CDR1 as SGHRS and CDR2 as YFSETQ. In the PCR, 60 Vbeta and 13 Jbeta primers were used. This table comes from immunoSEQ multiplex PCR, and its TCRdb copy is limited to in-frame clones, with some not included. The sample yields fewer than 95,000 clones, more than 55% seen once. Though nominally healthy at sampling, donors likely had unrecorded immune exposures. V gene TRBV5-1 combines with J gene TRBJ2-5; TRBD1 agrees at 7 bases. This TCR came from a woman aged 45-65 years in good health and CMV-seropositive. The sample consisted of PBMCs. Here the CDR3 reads CASSLYDRDQETQYF. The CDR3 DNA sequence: TGCGCCAGCAGCTTGTATGACAGGGACCAAGAGACCCAGTACTTC.